A single sample is the source of the 7 T cell receptor beta chains below, sequenced in a study of cytomegalovirus exposure and HLA in healthy donors. The PCR ran on 60 Vbeta and 13 Jbeta primers. Sequencing used immunoSEQ multiplex PCR; TCRdb keeps in-frame clones, though not all of them. The sample includes over 110,000 clones, around 80% of them seen just once. Material: PBMCs. The receptors shown here come from a male donor in good health and CMV-seropositive.

The V call is TRBV18, the J call TRBJ2-2; TRBD2 might be the D (6 bases). This CDR3 is 16 amino acids long. The germline V gene encodes CDR1 KGHSH and CDR2 LQKENI. V was clipped by 5 bases and J by 2 bases, with 15 bases between them. The CDR3 spells CASSGGTGSNTGELFF. The CDR3 DNA follows: TGTGCCAGCTCAGGGGGGACTGGCAGTAACACCGGGGAGCTGTTTTTT.

The rearrangement links TRBV6-5 to TRBJ1-6; D possibly corresponds to TRBD1 (6 bases). CDR3 size: 14 residues. CDR1 MNHEY and CDR2 SVGAGI come from the germline V gene. V was cut by 5 bases and J by 5 bases, with 10 bases left in between. The CDR3 nucleotides are TGTGCCAGCAGTGAGGACAGTGATAATTCACCCCTCCACTTT. This encodes CASSEDSDNSPLHF.

The chain combines TRBV10-2 with TRBJ1-5; TRBD1 might be the D (5 bases). Germline lookup yields CDR1 WSHSY and CDR2 SAAADI. Trimming took off 0 bases at V and 1 base at J, with 16 bases between the two ends. The CDR3 is made up of 18 amino acids. The CDR3 nucleotides are TGCGCCAGCAGTGAGTCGATGCCTATGGGACTGAGCAATCAGCCCCAGCATTTT. Translated, it gives CASSESMPMGLSNQPQHF.

On this clone: Germline and junction disagree at one end, which may indicate a read error. The rearrangement links TRBV10-3 to TRBJ1-1, with D possibly being TRBD1 (5 bases). Germline V gives CDR1 ENHRY, CDR2 SYGVKD. CDR3 size: 14 residues. CDR3 DNA: TGTGCCATCACTGAGCGTCCGGGGGGCACTGAAGCTTTCTTT. Amino acid sequence: CAITERPGGTEAFF.

V and J are TRBV2 and TRBJ2-5, with a tentative D call TRBD1 (5 bases). There are 14 residues in the CDR3. Per germline, CDR1 SNHLY and CDR2 FYNNEI. V lost 7 bases to trimming and J lost 3 bases, with 15 bases between them. The CDR3 bases are TGTGCCAGCATCGAGGTACAGGATAAAGAGACCCAGTACTTC. This codes for CASIEVQDKETQYF. Drawing the rest from reference TRBV2 and TRBJ2-5, the complete variable domain is EPEVTQTPSHQVTQMGQEVILRCVPISNHLYFYWYRQILGQKVEFLVSFYNNEISEKSEIFDDQFSVERPDGSNFTLKIRSTKLEDSAMYFCASIEVQDKETQYFGPGTRLLVL.

This clone has just a few counts. The chain recombines TRBV7-9 with TRBJ2-1; D possibly corresponds to TRBD1 (5 bases). Germline V CDR1 and CDR2: SEHNR, FQNEAQ (reference sequence). Trimming removed 4 bases from V and 6 bases from J, with 10 bases in between. The CDR3 totals 13 residues. As DNA, the CDR3 is TGTGCCAGCAGCTCTCTTCAGGGCAATGAGCAGTTCTTC. Its protein is CASSSLQGNEQFF. Variable domain in full (rest from reference TRBV7-9 and TRBJ2-1): DTGVSQNPRHKITKRGQNVTFRCDPISEHNRLYWYRQTLGQGPEFLTYFQNEAQLEKSRLLSDRFSAERPKGSFSTLEIQRTEQGDSAMYLCASSSLQGNEQFFGPGTRLTVL.

A single count supports this clone. V gene TRBV5-4 combines with J gene TRBJ1-2; a weak D match, TRBD1 (6 bases). The V and J ends lost 3 bases and 4 bases respectively, with 7 bases between them. In germline, CDR1 is SGHNT, CDR2 YYREEE (reference sequence). The CDR3 sequence is 12 residues long. The CDR3 sequence is CASSSQGYGYTF. The CDR3 region has the DNA TGTGCCAGCAGCTCACAGGGCTATGGCTACACCTTC.